The 30 T cell receptor beta chains given below trace back to one sample, sequenced in a study of identical twins. TCRdb re-analysed the 5' RACE reads in MiXCR, keeping a single row per CDR3 protein. Here the sample spans hundreds of thousands of distinct CDR3 sequences, 20% to 25% being singletons. These same records also appear under a second study, on T cells expressing NK-cell markers.

Sequences were obtained from CD4+ T cells sorted from blood. The receptor source for this set is a young woman in good health.

V and J are TRBV9 and TRBJ1-1; 7 nucleotides match TRBD1. CDR1 SGDLS and CDR2 YYNGEE come from the germline V gene. V dropped 3 bases and J dropped 5; count of bases not matched to a gene: 7. The CDR3 covers 14 residues. The CDR3 DNA reads TGTGCCAGCAGCGAACAGGGGCAGTGGACTGAAGCTTTCTTT. This codes for CASSEQGQWTEAFF.

This clonotype was recorded a few times. The chain uses TRBV9 and TRBJ2-7, with 7 bases that match TRBD2. The CDR3 is made up of 15 amino acids. Germline CDR1 reads SGDLS; CDR2 reads YYNGEE. V lost 0 bases to trimming and J lost 4 bases; unmatched junction nucleotides: 7. In DNA form, the CDR3 reads TGTGCCAGCAGCGTAGCGGCGGGAGCGGGTTACGAGCAGTACTTC. Its protein is CASSVAAGAGYEQYF.

V and J are TRBV20-1 and TRBJ1-1; D call uncertain. V lost 6 bases to trimming and J lost 0 bases, with 11 bases between them. CDR1 and CDR2 (germline): DFQATT, SNEGSKA (reference sequence). This CDR3 contains 13 residues. The CDR3 spells CSAPVTMNTEAFF. DNA of the CDR3: TGCAGTGCGCCTGTGACTATGAACACTGAAGCTTTCTTT.

This clonotype was counted many times. The chain employs TRBV5-1 and TRBJ2-1, with 11 bases lining up with TRBD2. Germline loops: CDR1 SGHRS, CDR2 YFSETQ. V lost 4 bases and J lost 5; bases outside the gene matches: 5. The CDR3 contains 15 residues. The CDR3 DNA reads as TGCGCCAGCAGCCAGGGGACTAGCGGAAACAATGAGCAGTTCTTC. As protein: CASSQGTSGNNEQFF.

This chain connects TRBV7-2 to TRBJ2-3; possibly TRBD1 for D (6 bases). The CDR3 has 13 residues. V was shortened by 6 bases and J by 8 bases, with 15 bases between the two germline ends. Germline loops: CDR1 SGHTA, CDR2 FQGNSA. CDR3 region: CASSKGVVGTQYF. Written as DNA, the CDR3 is TGTGCCAGCAGTAAGGGGGTCGTAGGTACGCAGTATTTT.

The rearrangement uses TRBV5-6 and TRBJ2-3, with TRBD2 as a possible D gene (5 bases). V was clipped by 4 bases and J by 3 bases, with 12 bases between them. Germline lookup yields CDR1 SGHDT and CDR2 YYEEEE. The CDR3 is 14 amino acids. As DNA, the CDR3 is TGTGCCAGCAGCCCGTTCGAGGGTACAGATACGCAGTATTTT. Residues: CASSPFEGTDTQYF.

The J gene is TRBJ2-5, the V gene TRBV14; D uncertain. From germline, CDR1 is SGHDN and CDR2 FVKESK. The length of the CDR3 is 15 residues. Trimming removed 4 bases at V and 2 bases at J, with 14 bases between. The CDR3 coding sequence is TGTGCCAGCAGCCCCAGAACCTGGAAGCAAGAGACCCAGTACTTC. Encoded protein: CASSPRTWKQETQYF. Drawing the rest from reference TRBV14 and TRBJ2-5, the complete variable domain is EAGVTQFPSHSVIEKGQTVTLRCDPISGHDNLYWYRRVMGKEIKFLLHFVKESKQDESGMPNNRFLAERTGGTYSTLKVQPAELEDSGVYFCASSPRTWKQETQYFGPGTRLLVL.

A few counts support this clonotype. The chain carries TRBV5-4 and TRBJ1-1; D is unclear. The germline V gene has CDR1 SGHNT and CDR2 YYREEE (reference sequence). The CDR3 sequence is 13 residues long. Trimming stripped 4 bases from V and 11 bases from J, with 18 bases between. CDR3 sequence reads: CASSGVVPGNAFF. Written as DNA, the CDR3 is TGTGCCAGCAGCGGGGTAGTCCCGGGGAACGCTTTCTTT.

This clonotype was recorded at least ten times. The chain recombines TRBV18 with TRBJ2-7; no clear D gene. This CDR3 has 13 residues. Trimming removed 3 bases at V and 7 bases at J, with 13 bases between. CDR1 KGHSH and CDR2 LQKENI come from the germline V gene. The CDR3: CASSPRPQFEQYF. The CDR3 DNA sequence: TGTGCCAGCTCACCCCGTCCCCAGTTTGAGCAGTACTTC.

This clonotype has only a few counts. This chain joins TRBV5-6 and TRBJ2-7, with a possible D match to TRBD2 (6 bases). In germline, CDR1 is SGHDT, CDR2 YYEEEE. The CDR3 totals 14 residues. Trimming cost V 0 bases and J 2 bases, with 9 bases left between them. The CDR3 nucleotides are TGTGCCAGCAGCTTGGGGGGGGACCCCTACGAGCAGTACTTC. Translating it yields CASSLGGDPYEQYF.

Only a few counts were recorded for this clonotype. The chain combines TRBV7-3 with TRBJ2-1; possible D gene TRBD2, 5 bases. The germline V gene encodes CDR1 SGHTA and CDR2 FQGTGA. The CDR3 covers 16 residues. With 5 bases removed from V and 0 bases from J, the gap between germline ends came to 14 bases. CDR3 in DNA: TGTGCCAGCAGCCGTCAGCCGGGAAGCTCCTACAATGAGCAGTTCTTC. Protein product: CASSRQPGSSYNEQFF.

This clonotype was seen at least ten times. This chain links TRBV11-2 with TRBJ2-1; 13 positions match TRBD2. Germline V gene lookup returns CDR1 SGHAT and CDR2 FQNNGV. Losses at the gene ends were 5 bases for V and 7 bases for J; bases not matched to a gene: 5. There are 15 residues in the CDR3. In DNA form, the CDR3 reads TGTGCCAGCAGCCTCGGGACTAGCGGGACAAATGAGCAGTTCTTC. Its protein product is CASSLGTSGTNEQFF.

In its sample, this clonotype was seen a few times. The chain joins TRBV7-9 to TRBJ1-1; TRBD1 matches 8 bases. V lost 6 bases and J lost 10; bases outside the gene matches: 7. Germline V CDR1 and CDR2: SEHNR, FQNEAQ (reference sequence). This CDR3 spans 12 amino acids. As DNA, the CDR3 is TGTGCCAGCAGAAGCAGGGGGCAGGTAGCTTTCTTT. This translates into CASRSRGQVAFF. Complete variable domain (other parts from reference TRBV7-9 and TRBJ1-1): DTGVSQNPRHKITKRGQNVTFRCDPISEHNRLYWYRQTLGQGPEFLTYFQNEAQLEKSRLLSDRFSAERPKGSFSTLEIQRTEQGDSAMYLCASRSRGQVAFFGQGTRLTVV.

This clonotype was recorded a few times. V usage is TRBV18 and J usage is TRBJ1-1, with D tentatively TRBD1 (6 bases). Germline V gene lookup returns CDR1 KGHSH and CDR2 LQKENI. This CDR3 contains 13 residues. V gave up 11 bases and J gave up 1 base, with 14 bases separating them. This chain's CDR3 is CAAGGQTNTEAFF. Written as DNA, the CDR3 is TGTGCCGCTGGAGGACAGACGAACACTGAAGCTTTCTTT. Looking up the rest from reference TRBV18 and TRBJ1-1 gives the full variable domain: NAGVMQNPRHLVRRRGQEARLRCSPMKGHSHVYWYRQLPEEGLKFMVYLQKENIIDESGMPKERFSAEFPKEGPSILRIQQVVRGDSAAYFCAAGGQTNTEAFFGQGTRLTVV.

J is TRBJ2-5 and V is TRBV6-1, with D perhaps matching TRBD1 (5 bases). CDR1 is MNHNS and CDR2 is SASEGT in the germline V gene. V lost 6 bases to trimming and J lost 3 bases, with 8 bases between them. The CDR3 has 12 amino acids. This CDR3 reads CASRGPKETQYF. DNA of the CDR3: TGTGCCAGCAGGGGGCCCAAAGAGACCCAGTACTTC.

This clonotype was observed a few times. The chain combines TRBV7-9 with TRBJ2-3, with D hard to call. Trimming took 4 bases from V and 2 from J, leaving 10 bases between them. Germline V gene lookup returns CDR1 SEHNR and CDR2 FQNEAQ (reference sequence). CDR3 length: 14 residues. In DNA, the CDR3 is TGTGCCAGCAGCTCTAGGATTCCCACAGATACGCAGTATTTT. Amino acid sequence: CASSSRIPTDTQYF.

This clonotype was recorded a few times. The chain uses TRBV15 and TRBJ2-3; 8 bases agree with TRBD2. CDR1 and CDR2 from the germline V gene are LNHNV and YYDKDF (reference sequence). Trimming removed 5 bases from V and 3 bases from J; junction bases left unmatched: 10. This CDR3 region has 16 residues. The CDR3 region is CATSSGSGRSTDTQYF. DNA of the CDR3: TGTGCCACCAGCTCGGGCAGCGGGAGAAGTACAGATACGCAGTATTTT.

J is TRBJ2-5 and V is TRBV5-1, with TRBD2 matching 7 bases. Trimming at V came to 4 bases and at J to 1 base, leaving 4 bases not matched to a gene. This CDR3 comprises 14 residues. Germline CDR1 SGHRS, CDR2 YFSETQ. CDR3: CASSLGRTQETQYF. CDR3 DNA: TGCGCCAGCAGCCTCGGGAGGACCCAAGAGACCCAGTACTTC.

There are a few counts of this clonotype. The chain is built from TRBV6-1 and TRBJ2-3; the D gene is possibly TRBD1 (5 bases). There are 16 residues in the CDR3. Trimming shortened V by 8 bases and J by 2 bases, and 20 bases separated the two germline ends. CDR1 is MNHNS and CDR2 is SASEGT in the germline V gene. The CDR3 bases are TGTGCCAGCTCTCCCCGACAGCGTCTAACCACAGATACGCAGTATTTT. Translating it yields CASSPRQRLTTDTQYF.

In regard to this clonotype: One end of the junction does not line up with germline, which may come from a read error. V is TRBV6-5 and J is TRBJ2-7; 13 bases fit TRBD2. There are 16 residues in the CDR3. The germline CDR1 and CDR2 sequences are MNHEY and SVGAGI. The CDR3 nucleotides read TGTGCCAGCAGTTACCGACTAGCGGGAGGCTCCCACGAGCAGTACTTC. Amino acid sequence: CASSYRLAGGSHEQYF.

A few counts support this clonotype. The chain carries TRBV6-2 or TRBV6-3 and TRBJ2-3, with 13 bases identical to TRBD2. Trimming removed 6 bases from V and 4 bases from J; junction bases left unmatched: 7. The CDR3 consists of 16 residues. CDR1 MNHEY and CDR2 SVGEGT come from the germline V gene. The CDR3 DNA sequence: TGTGCCAGCAGCTCCCGGACTAGCGGGAGTCCAGATACGCAGTATTTT. It specifies CASSSRTSGSPDTQYF.

This clonotype was recorded a few times. The chain couples TRBV20-1 to TRBJ2-7; TRBD2 matches 16 bases. The CDR3 runs to 16 residues. CDR1 and CDR2 (germline): DFQATT, SNEGSKA (reference sequence). Trimming took 6 bases from V and 1 from J; bases not matched to a gene: 6. The CDR3 loop is CSAQPGLAGGSYEQYF. In DNA form, the CDR3 reads TGCAGTGCCCAACCGGGACTAGCGGGAGGGTCCTACGAGCAGTACTTC.

The rearrangement uses TRBV4-3 and TRBJ2-3; D call uncertain. Germline values: CDR1 LGHNA, CDR2 YSLEER. The V and J ends lost 2 bases and 0 bases respectively, with 9 bases between them. This CDR3 region has 15 residues. CDR3 DNA: TGCGCCAGCAGCCAATCGAAAGCTAGCACAGATACGCAGTATTTT. Encoded protein: CASSQSKASTDTQYF.

V usage is TRBV11-2 and J usage is TRBJ1-1; no definite D call. Germline V gene data show CDR1 as SGHAT and CDR2 as FQNNGV. V was cut by 1 base and J by 3 bases, with 12 bases left in between. The CDR3 contains 15 residues. The CDR3 protein is CASSLGQRVDTEAFF. CDR3 nucleotide sequence: TGTGCCAGCAGCTTAGGGCAACGGGTGGACACTGAAGCTTTCTTT.

This clonotype was seen ten or more times. V is TRBV5-1 and J is TRBJ1-1; D uncertain. CDR3 size: 12 residues. Germline CDR1 SGHRS, CDR2 YFSETQ. V lost 0 bases, J lost 7 bases, and 7 bases lay in between. The CDR3 reads CASSLGADEAFF. As DNA, the CDR3 is TGCGCCAGCAGCTTGGGGGCAGATGAAGCTTTCTTT.

The chain carries TRBV7-2 and TRBJ2-1; tentative D call: TRBD1 (6 bases). This CDR3 is 15 amino acids long. V was pared by 3 bases and J by 3 bases, with 12 bases between. Looked up from germline, CDR1 is SGHTA and CDR2 is FQGNSA. The CDR3 DNA sequence: TGTGCCAGCAGCTTTCAAAAGGACAGCTACAATGAGCAGTTCTTC. The encoded protein is CASSFQKDSYNEQFF.

This clonotype was recorded a few times. The chain has TRBV6-2 or TRBV6-3 and TRBJ2-7; tentative D call: TRBD1 (5 bases). This CDR3 is built from 11 residues. Per the germline V gene, CDR1 is MNHEY and CDR2 is SVGEGT. V gave up 2 bases and J gave up 8 bases, with 7 bases separating them. CDR3 sequence: CASSYRQQQYF. The CDR3 DNA is TGTGCCAGCAGTTACCGACAGCAGCAGTACTTC.

This clonotype has just a few counts. The chain joins TRBV7-9 to TRBJ2-2; the D gene is possibly TRBD1 (6 bases). Trimming stripped 5 bases from V and 0 bases from J, with 16 bases between. The CDR3 loop spans 17 amino acids. Per the germline V gene, CDR1 is SEHNR and CDR2 is FQNEAQ (reference sequence). CDR3: CASSTRIDRSNTGELFF. CDR3 DNA: TGTGCCAGCAGCACTCGAATTGACAGGTCGAACACCGGGGAGCTGTTTTTT.

This clonotype was seen only a few times. The chain recombines TRBV15 with TRBJ2-5; TRBD1 might be the D (6 bases). Germline values: CDR1 LNHNV, CDR2 YYDKDF (reference sequence). Trimming pared 0 bases from V and 4 bases from J, leaving 9 bases between. The CDR3 runs 14 residues. CDR3 loop: CATSRDLGGETQYF. For the CDR3, the DNA is TGTGCCACCAGCAGAGATCTAGGGGGAGAGACCCAGTACTTC.

The table lists this clonotype with many counts. In DNA, the CDR3 is TGTGCCATCTCCATGACAGGGGGCGAGGACGAGCAGTACTTC. Its translation is CAISMTGGEDEQYF. The chain is built from TRBV10-3 and TRBJ2-7; 10 bases align to TRBD1. The CDR3 is made up of 14 amino acids. V lost 8 bases to trimming and J lost 5 bases; unmatched junction nucleotides: 9. The germline gives CDR1 ENHRY, CDR2 SYGVKD.